The 19 T cell receptor beta chains given below trace back to one sample, sequenced in a study of T cell repertoires in cytomegalovirus infection. TCRdb used MiXCR to reprocess the reads, holding one entry per CDR3 protein. The sample consists of about 260,000 distinct CDR3 sequences, around 9% of them appearing once. Sequenced input: PBMCs. The receptors shown here come from a human donor in good health (CMV status not recorded). Some clones in this sample may be carry-over from other donors' samples.

This clonotype was detected ten times or more. The J gene is TRBJ2-2, the V gene TRBV10-2; 9 bases match TRBD2. Germline V gene data show CDR1 as WSHSY and CDR2 as SAAADI. There are 18 residues in the CDR3. Germline trimming cut 0 bases from V and 2 bases from J; bases unmatched to any gene: 7. The CDR3 reads CASSESPLAGRNTGELFF. The CDR3 DNA sequence: TGCGCCAGCAGTGAGTCTCCTCTAGCGGGGAGAAACACCGGGGAGCTGTTTTTT.

A note on this clonotype: A read error is possible here, since a much larger clone lies one base away. V is TRBV7-2 and J is TRBJ1-1, with D possibly matching TRBD1 (5 bases). The CDR3 consists of 13 residues. Germline V gene lookup returns CDR1 SGHTA and CDR2 FQGNSA. This CDR3 is CDSRMGLNTEAFF. In nucleotides, the CDR3 is TGTGACAGCAGGATGGGACTCAACACTGAAGCTTTCTTT.

There are many counts of this clonotype. V and J are TRBV7-2 and TRBJ1-1; the D gene is possibly TRBD1 (5 bases). Per germline, CDR1 SGHTA and CDR2 FQGNSA. The CDR3 runs 17 residues. V was trimmed by 5 bases and J by 1 base, leaving 20 bases between them. This CDR3 is CASSKLGSTGGNTEAFF. In DNA form, the CDR3 reads TGTGCCAGCAGCAAATTAGGATCAACGGGGGGGAACACTGAAGCTTTCTTT.

This rearrangement joins TRBV11-3 to TRBJ1-1, with no clear D. The CDR3 totals 14 residues. Germline V CDR1 and CDR2: SGHNT, YENEEA. V gave up 5 bases and J gave up 3 bases, with 13 bases separating them. The CDR3 coding sequence is TGTGCCAGCAGCCCGACGATTGCGGACACTGAAGCTTTCTTT. Translated, it gives CASSPTIADTEAFF. The complete variable domain, with remaining parts taken from reference TRBV11-3 and TRBJ1-1, reads EAGVVQSPRYKIIEKKQPVAFWCNPISGHNTLYWYLQNLGQGPELLIRYENEEAVDDSQLPKDRFSAERLKGVDSTLKIQPAELGDSAVYLCASSPTIADTEAFFGQGTRLTVV.

This clonotype was counted a few times. This rearrangement joins TRBV20-1 to TRBJ2-7; D is perhaps TRBD1 or TRBD2 (5 bases each). The ends were cut back, 3 bases at V and 8 bases at J, with 11 bases in the middle. The CDR3 extends over 11 amino acids. Germline values: CDR1 DFQATT, CDR2 SNEGSKA (reference sequence). Here the CDR3 reads CSASSRGQQYF. Written as DNA, the CDR3 is TGCAGTGCTAGTTCTCGGGGCCAGCAGTACTTC.

Ten or more counts support this clonotype. The CDR3 loop is CASSPRRANYGYTF. The CDR3 DNA reads TGTGCCAGCAGCCCGAGACGCGCTAACTATGGCTACACCTTC. The gene calls are TRBV7-2 and TRBJ1-2; no clear D gene. Deletions cut 5 bases from V and 0 bases from J, with 10 bases between. This CDR3 contains 14 residues. The germline gives CDR1 SGHTA, CDR2 FQGNSA.

A few counts support this clonotype. V is TRBV11-2 and J is TRBJ2-3, with D unresolved. Germline V CDR1 and CDR2: SGHAT, FQNNGV. Trimming left V 0 bases short and J 4 bases short, with 11 bases between. This CDR3 spans 15 amino acids. CDR3 region: CASSLEARSSDTQYF. CDR3 sequence (DNA): TGTGCCAGCAGCTTAGAAGCAAGGAGTTCAGATACGCAGTATTTT.

This clonotype was detected ten times or more. The V call is TRBV19, the J call TRBJ2-1; 10 nucleotides agree with TRBD2. Germline CDR1 and CDR2: LNHDA and SQIVND (reference sequence). Losses at the gene ends were 7 bases for V and 0 bases for J; bases not matched to a gene: 6. There are 16 residues in the CDR3. The CDR3 loop is CASIPSGGSSYNEQFF. The CDR3 coding sequence is TGTGCCAGTATTCCTAGCGGGGGTAGCTCCTACAATGAGCAGTTCTTC.

This clonotype was counted many times. The chain employs TRBV11-2 and TRBJ2-3, with 9 positions matching TRBD2. The V and J ends lost 1 base and 6 bases, in that order; junction bases with no gene match: 8. Germline V gives CDR1 SGHAT, CDR2 FQNNGV. This CDR3 is built from 16 residues. This CDR3 reads CASSLVIAGASDTQYF. In nucleotides, the CDR3 is TGTGCCAGCAGCTTAGTCATAGCGGGAGCTTCCGATACGCAGTATTTT.

Ten or more counts support this clonotype. The J gene is TRBJ1-3, the V gene TRBV29-1; D gene ambiguous. V gave up 6 bases and J gave up 2 bases, with 14 bases separating them. The germline gives CDR1 SQVTM, CDR2 ANQGSEA. The CDR3 length is 14 residues. CDR3 coding DNA: TGCAGCGTGGGCCTTGGTAATGCTGGAAACACCATATATTTT. Its protein is CSVGLGNAGNTIYF.

This clonotype was seen at least ten times. For the CDR3, the DNA is TGTGCCAGCCGTAGACTAGATGAATACGGGGATGAGCAGTTCTTC. Amino acids: CASRRLDEYGDEQFF. The chain is built from TRBV12-3 or TRBV12-4 and TRBJ2-1; TRBD2 is a possible D gene (6 bases). V dropped 8 bases and J dropped 8 bases, with 22 bases sitting between them. The CDR3 has 15 residues.

The chain combines TRBV28 with TRBJ2-7; a possible D gene is TRBD1 (6 bases). Germline CDR1 and CDR2: MDHEN and SYDVKM. CDR3 length equals 15 residues. V shed 3 bases and J shed 6 bases, with 18 bases lying between them. The CDR3 here is CASSFPDSVSIEQYF. The CDR3 bases are TGTGCCAGCAGTTTCCCGGACAGCGTGAGTATCGAGCAGTACTTC.

V usage is TRBV29-1 and J usage is TRBJ2-5, with 7 nucleotides matching TRBD2. The CDR3 runs 12 residues. Germline-derived CDR1 and CDR2 are SQVTM and ANQGSEA. J was trimmed by 6 bases and V by 6 bases; bases with no gene match: 7. The DNA of the CDR3 is TGCAGCGTGGATGGGGGAGGGAAGACCCAGTACTTC. Residues: CSVDGGGKTQYF. Filled out from reference TRBV29-1 and TRBJ2-5, the complete variable domain reads SAVISQKPSRDICQRGTSLTIQCQVDSQVTMMFWYRQQPGQSLTLIATANQGSEATYESGFVIDKFPISRPNLTFSTLTVSNMSPEDSSIYLCSVDGGGKTQYFGPGTRLLVL.

This clonotype has at least ten counts. The chain couples TRBV7-2 to TRBJ2-7; TRBD1 matches 8 bases. Germline V gene lookup returns CDR1 SGHTA and CDR2 FQGNSA. After removal of 2 bases from V and 2 bases from J, the junction contained 2 bases not matched to a gene. The CDR3 consists of 14 residues. The CDR3 nucleotides read TGTGCCAGCAGCTTATGGACAGGGACCTACGAGCAGTACTTC. As protein: CASSLWTGTYEQYF. Full variable domain (remainder filled in from reference TRBV7-2 and TRBJ2-7): GAGVSQSPSNKVTEKGKDVELRCDPISGHTALYWYRQSLGQGLEFLIYFQGNSAPDKSGLPSDRFSAERTGGSVSTLTIQRTQQEDSAVYLCASSLWTGTYEQYFGPGTRLTVT.

This clonotype showed up many times. The chain links TRBV15 to TRBJ1-2, with D tentatively TRBD1 (5 bases). Germline V CDR1 and CDR2: LNHNV, YYDKDF (reference sequence). This CDR3 is built from 17 residues. V was pared by 0 bases and J by 0 bases, with 14 bases between. The CDR3 DNA is TGTGCCACCAGCAGAGATGTGCAGGGTTCTACTAACTATGGCTACACCTTC. Residues: CATSRDVQGSTNYGYTF.

At least ten counts were recorded for this clonotype. This rearrangement joins TRBV11-2 to TRBJ2-2; no firm D call. Germline V CDR1 and CDR2: SGHAT, FQNNGV. Trimming shortened V by 6 bases and J by 6 bases, and 20 bases separated the two germline ends. This CDR3 is 16 amino acids long. Written as DNA, the CDR3 is TGTGCCAGCAGACCACTGGTAGTGTTGGGCGCCGGGGAGCTGTTTTTT. The encoded protein is CASRPLVVLGAGELFF.

This clonotype appeared many times. This chain links TRBV7-8 with TRBJ2-5; 11 positions agree with TRBD2. Germline CDR1 reads SGHVS; CDR2 reads FQNEAQ. J lost 2 bases, V lost 6 bases, and 5 bases had no gene match. The CDR3 covers 15 residues. The CDR3 loop reads CASRRGTSGQETQYF. For the CDR3, the DNA is TGTGCCAGCAGACGCGGGACTAGCGGACAAGAGACCCAGTACTTC.

A few counts support this clonotype. The chain uses TRBV3-1 and TRBJ2-1; D not resolved. Trimming removed 4 bases from V and 2 bases from J, with 15 bases in between. Germline V lookup: CDR1 LGHDT, CDR2 YNNKEL (reference sequence). This CDR3 contains 16 residues. The CDR3 DNA is TGTGCCAGCAGCCCTTTCGGTGGTGTAGCCTACAATGAGCAGTTCTTC. Protein sequence: CASSPFGGVAYNEQFF.

This clonotype was observed many times. This chain's CDR3 is CASSLFAGEADTQYF. CDR3 sequence (DNA): TGCGCCAGCAGCTTGTTCGCGGGGGAGGCAGATACGCAGTATTTT. The chain is built from TRBV5-1 and TRBJ2-3; 7 positions match TRBD2. The junction had 6 bases not matched to a gene; V was cut back by 1 base and J by 4 bases. Germline V gene data show CDR1 as SGHRS and CDR2 as YFSETQ. This CDR3 is built from 15 residues.